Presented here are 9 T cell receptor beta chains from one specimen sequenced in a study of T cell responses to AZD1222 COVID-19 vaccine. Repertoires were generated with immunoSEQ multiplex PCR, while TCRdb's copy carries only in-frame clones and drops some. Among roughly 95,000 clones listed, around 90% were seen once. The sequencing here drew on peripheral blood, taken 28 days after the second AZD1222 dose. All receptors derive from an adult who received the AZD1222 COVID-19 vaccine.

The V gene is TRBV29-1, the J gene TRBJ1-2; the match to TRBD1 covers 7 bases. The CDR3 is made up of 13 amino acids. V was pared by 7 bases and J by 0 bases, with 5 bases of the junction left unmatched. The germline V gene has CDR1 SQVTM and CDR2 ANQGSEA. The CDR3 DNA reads TGCAGCGGCCGGGACAGTTCTAACTATGGCTACACCTTC. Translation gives CSGRDSSNYGYTF.

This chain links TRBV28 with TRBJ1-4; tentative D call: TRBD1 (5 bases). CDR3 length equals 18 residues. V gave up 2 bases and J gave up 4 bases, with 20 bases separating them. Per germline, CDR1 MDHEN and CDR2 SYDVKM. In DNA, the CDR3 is TGTGCCAGCAGTTTAGGGAGGTGGTCCGGGACCGATAATGAAAAACTGTTTTTT. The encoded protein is CASSLGRWSGTDNEKLFF.

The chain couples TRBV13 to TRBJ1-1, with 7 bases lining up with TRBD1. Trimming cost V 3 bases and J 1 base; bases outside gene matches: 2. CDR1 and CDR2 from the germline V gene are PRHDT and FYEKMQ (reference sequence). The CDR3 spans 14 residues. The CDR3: CASSLRGRNTEAFF. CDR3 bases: TGTGCCAGCAGCTTGAGGGGGCGGAACACTGAAGCTTTCTTT.

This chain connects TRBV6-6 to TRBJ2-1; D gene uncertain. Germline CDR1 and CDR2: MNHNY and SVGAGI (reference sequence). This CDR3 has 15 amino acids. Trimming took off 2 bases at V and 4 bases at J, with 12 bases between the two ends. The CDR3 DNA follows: TGTGCCAGCAGTTACGCCCCAGTCGGGTACAATGAGCAGTTCTTC. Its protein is CASSYAPVGYNEQFF.

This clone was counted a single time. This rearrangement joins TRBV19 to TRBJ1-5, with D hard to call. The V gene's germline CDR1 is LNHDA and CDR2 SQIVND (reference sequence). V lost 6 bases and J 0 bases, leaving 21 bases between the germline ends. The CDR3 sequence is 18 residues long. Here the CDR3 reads CASSLGFSSVNSNQPQHF. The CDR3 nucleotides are TGTGCCAGTAGCCTAGGGTTTTCGTCGGTGAATAGCAATCAGCCCCAGCATTTT.

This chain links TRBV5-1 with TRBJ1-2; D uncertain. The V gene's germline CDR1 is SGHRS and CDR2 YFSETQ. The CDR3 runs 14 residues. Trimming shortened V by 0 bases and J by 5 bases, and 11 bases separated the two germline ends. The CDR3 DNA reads TGCGCCAGCAGCTTGGCGAGGGAGGGATATGGCTACACCTTC. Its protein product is CASSLAREGYGYTF.

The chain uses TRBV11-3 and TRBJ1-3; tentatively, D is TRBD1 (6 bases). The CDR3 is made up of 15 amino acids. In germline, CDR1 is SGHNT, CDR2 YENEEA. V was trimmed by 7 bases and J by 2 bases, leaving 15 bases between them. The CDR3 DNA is TGTGCCAGCACCGATTCTCCAGGGGCTGGAAACACCATATATTTT. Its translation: CASTDSPGAGNTIYF.

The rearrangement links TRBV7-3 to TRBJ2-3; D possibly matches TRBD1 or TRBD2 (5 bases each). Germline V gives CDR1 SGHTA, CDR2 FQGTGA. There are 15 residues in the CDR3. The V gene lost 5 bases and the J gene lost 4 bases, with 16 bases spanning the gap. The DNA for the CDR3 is TGTGCCAGCAGCCCCGGGGTTAGCAGGGCAGATACGCAGTATTTT. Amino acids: CASSPGVSRADTQYF.

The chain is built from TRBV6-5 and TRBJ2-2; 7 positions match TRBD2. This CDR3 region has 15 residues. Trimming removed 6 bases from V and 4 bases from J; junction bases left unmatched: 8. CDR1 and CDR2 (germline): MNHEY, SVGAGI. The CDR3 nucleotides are TGTGCCAGCAGATGGGAGGGGACGCTCACCGGGGAGCTGTTTTTT. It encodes CASRWEGTLTGELFF.